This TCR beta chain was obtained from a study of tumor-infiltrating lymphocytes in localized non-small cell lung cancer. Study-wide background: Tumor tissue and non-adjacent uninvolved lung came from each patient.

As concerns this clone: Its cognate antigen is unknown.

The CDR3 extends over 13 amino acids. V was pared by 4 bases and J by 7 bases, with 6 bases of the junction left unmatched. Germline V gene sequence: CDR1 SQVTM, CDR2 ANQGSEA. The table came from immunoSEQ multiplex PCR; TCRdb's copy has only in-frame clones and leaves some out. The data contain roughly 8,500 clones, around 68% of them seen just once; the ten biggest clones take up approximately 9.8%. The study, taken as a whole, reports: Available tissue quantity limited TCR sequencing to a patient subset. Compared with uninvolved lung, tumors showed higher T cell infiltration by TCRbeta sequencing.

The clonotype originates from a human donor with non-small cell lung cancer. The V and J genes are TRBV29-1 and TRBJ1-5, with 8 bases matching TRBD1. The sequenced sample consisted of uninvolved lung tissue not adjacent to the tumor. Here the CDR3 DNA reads TGCAGCGTTGCGGCAGGGGGCTTGCAGCCCCAGCATTTT. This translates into CSVAAGGLQPQHF.